These 15 T cell receptor beta chains share one sample of origin, sequenced in a study of vaccination effects on CD4 cells after COVID-19. Subsequent to a culture period of roughly 11 days, CD4+ T cells were isolated. Their specific antigens are unknown. Sequencing was performed with immunoSEQ multiplex PCR; in TCRdb, only in-frame clones are kept and a portion is missing. Of under 40,000 clones in the sample, around 80% are singletons; the top ten hold nearly 3%. The sample was CD4+ T cells from PBMCs cultured without peptide, taken before COVID-19 vaccination. These receptors all stem from a human donor who received a COVID-19 vaccine.

This chain links TRBV11-3 with TRBJ2-5; TRBD1 matches 8 bases. Trimming took 5 bases from V and 7 from J; bases not matched to a gene: 12. There are 15 residues in the CDR3. CDR1 SGHNT and CDR2 YENEEA come from the germline V gene. CDR3 sequence: CASSQTGADSGTQYF. CDR3 DNA sequence: TGTGCCAGCAGCCAGACAGGGGCCGATAGTGGGACCCAGTACTTC.

This clone appeared a single time. The J gene is TRBJ2-6, the V gene TRBV6-4; D is unclear. Germline CDR1 and CDR2: MRHNA and SNTAGT. V lost 4 bases and J 0 bases, leaving 4 bases between the germline ends. The CDR3 consists of 14 residues. The DNA of the CDR3 is TGTGCCAGCAGTGTAAACTCTGGGGCCAACGTCCTGACTTTC. It specifies CASSVNSGANVLTF.

The V and J genes are TRBV6-5 and TRBJ2-7; D gene unclear. The V end lost 6 bases, the J end lost 6 bases, and 12 bases lay between the germline ends. The CDR3 covers 12 residues. Germline CDR1 is MNHEY and CDR2 is SVGAGI. CDR3 amino acids: CASRSGFGEQYV. DNA of the CDR3: TGTGCCAGCAGGTCCGGCTTCGGCGAGCAGTACGTC.

In DNA form, the CDR3 reads TGTGCCAGCAGTTACTCTCCCTGGGGGAATAACAATGAGCAGTTCTTC. It translates to CASSYSPWGNNNEQFF. The chain links TRBV6-5 to TRBJ2-1; D tentatively fits TRBD1 or TRBD2 (5 bases each). V lost 0 bases and J lost 5, with 14 bases in between. Looked up from germline, CDR1 is MNHEY and CDR2 is SVGAGI. CDR3 length equals 16 residues.

V is TRBV18 and J is TRBJ2-1; TRBD1 matches at 10 bases. J lost 4 bases, V lost 3 bases, and 3 bases had no gene match. Germline V gives CDR1 KGHSH, CDR2 LQKENI. CDR3 length: 15 amino acids. The CDR3 is CASSPGTGVYNEQFF. The CDR3 DNA sequence: TGTGCCAGCTCACCCGGGACAGGGGTGTACAATGAGCAGTTCTTC.

This chain uses TRBV3-1 (or the pseudogene TRBV3-2) with TRBJ1-2; D gene unclear. CDR1 and CDR2 (germline): LGHDT, YNNKEL (reference sequence). The CDR3 has 12 residues. V was pared by 1 base and J by 6 bases, with 6 bases between. CDR3 loop: CASSQGGNGYTF. The CDR3 DNA reads as TGTGCCAGCAGCCAAGGAGGGAATGGCTACACCTTC.

V and J are TRBV6-6 and TRBJ1-1; D gene ambiguous. The germline V gene has CDR1 MNHNY and CDR2 SVGAGI (reference sequence). V was clipped by 0 bases and J by 4 bases, with 9 bases between them. The CDR3 covers 14 residues. The CDR3 sequence is CASSYSRVSTEAFF. DNA of the CDR3: TGTGCCAGCAGTTACTCAAGGGTATCCACTGAAGCTTTCTTT.

V usage is TRBV3-1 (or the pseudogene TRBV3-2) and J usage is TRBJ2-3, with 8 bases matching TRBD1. The ends lost 4 bases at V and 0 bases at J; junction bases unmatched: 3. The CDR3 covers 15 residues. In germline, CDR1 is LGHDT, CDR2 YNNKEL (reference sequence). CDR3 nucleotide sequence: TGTGCCAGCAGCCCGGGACAGGCTAGCACAGATACGCAGTATTTT. Translated: CASSPGQASTDTQYF.

This chain joins TRBV6-5 and TRBJ2-1, with 9 nucleotides matching TRBD2. The germline V gene has CDR1 MNHEY and CDR2 SVGAGI. This CDR3 comprises 16 residues. Trimming cost V 2 bases and J 7 bases; bases outside gene matches: 9. Here the CDR3 reads CASSYGRGGSGNEQFF. The CDR3 DNA reads TGTGCCAGCAGTTACGGGCGGGGGGGCTCGGGGAATGAGCAGTTCTTC.

This clone has only one observation. The rearrangement uses TRBV30 and TRBJ1-6, with D perhaps matching TRBD1 (6 bases). V was trimmed by 2 bases and J by 3 bases, leaving 8 bases between them. The CDR3 length is 14 residues. The germline V gene encodes CDR1 GTSNPN and CDR2 SVGIG (reference sequence). This chain's CDR3 is CAWSRDIYNSPLHF. Here the CDR3 DNA reads TGTGCCTGGAGTAGGGACATCTATAATTCACCCCTCCACTTT. The whole variable domain, filled in from reference TRBV30 and TRBJ1-6, reads SQTIHQWPATLVQPVGSPLSLECTVEGTSNPNLYWYRQAAGRGLQLLFYSVGIGQISSEVPQNLSASRPQDRQFILSSKKLLLSDSGFYLCAWSRDIYNSPLHFGNGTRLTVT.

The rearrangement links TRBV5-6 to TRBJ1-3; no reliable D call. Germline-derived CDR1 and CDR2 are SGHDT and YYEEEE. Trimming took off 4 bases at V and 5 bases at J, with 13 bases between the two ends. The CDR3 spans 14 residues. The CDR3 DNA sequence: TGTGCCAGCAGCCAGGAATCGATGCGAAACACCATATATTTT. Its translation: CASSQESMRNTIYF.

The chain uses TRBV9 and TRBJ2-2; 7 bases are a match to TRBD1. Losses at the gene ends were 2 bases for V and 0 bases for J; bases not matched to a gene: 1. The CDR3 spans 15 residues. Germline loops: CDR1 SGDLS, CDR2 YYNGEE. For the CDR3, the DNA is TGTGCCAGCAGCGTCAGGGGGTCGAACACCGGGGAGCTGTTTTTT. Translated: CASSVRGSNTGELFF.

The chain is built from TRBV6-2 or TRBV6-3 and TRBJ2-3; D not resolved. CDR1 and CDR2 (germline): MNHEY, SVGEGT. The CDR3 has 13 residues. The V end lost 5 bases, the J end lost 0 bases, and 6 bases lay between the germline ends. The CDR3 spells CASSRDSTDTQYF. The CDR3 DNA sequence: TGTGCCAGCAGTCGCGATAGCACAGATACGCAGTATTTT.

The genes are TRBV5-1 and TRBJ2-4; tentatively, D is TRBD1 (7 bases). V was shortened by 4 bases and J by 2 bases, with 25 bases between the two germline ends. The length of the CDR3 is 19 residues. Germline loops: CDR1 SGHRS, CDR2 YFSETQ. DNA for the CDR3: TGCGCCAGCAGCGAGAGATGGGACAGCCAAGGGGGGTCCAAAAACATTCAGTACTTC. Translating it yields CASSERWDSQGGSKNIQYF.

The rearrangement links TRBV18 to TRBJ2-7; possibly TRBD2 for D (6 bases). V shed 3 bases and J shed 1 base, with 13 bases lying between them. The V gene's germline CDR1 is KGHSH and CDR2 LQKENI. The CDR3 has 15 residues. CDR3 residues: CASSPSAGLSYEQYV. CDR3 sequence (DNA): TGTGCCAGCTCACCGTCGGCAGGACTATCCTACGAGCAGTACGTC.